Sequencing of this TCR beta chain was carried out in a study of blood T cells in healthy people across ages. Next came a second PCR, run for about 6 to 11 cycles, which used a sample-barcoded 5' primer along with a J-beta primer mix. TCRdb processed the 5' RACE reads anew with MiXCR; each CDR3 protein has one entry. This sample carries over a million distinct CDR3 sequences, less than 50% of them seen once, and the ten largest clones take approximately 17%. Study-level results: Comparison with aged donors showed that long-lived donors had more naive CD4+ cells and higher diversity. Because sorting was not performed, PBMCs prevented conclusive naive versus antigen-experienced comparison.

Germline V gene lookup returns CDR1 DFQATT and CDR2 SNEGSKA (reference sequence). With V trimmed by 1 base and J by 2 bases, 6 bases remained unmatched. CDR3 length: 16 residues. As to this clonotype: What it recognizes is unknown.

The chain combines TRBV20-1 with TRBJ2-7, with 12 nucleotides matching TRBD2. This clonotype originated in a woman aged 55-70 years in good health. The sample consisted of blood. The CDR3 here is CSARARGLAGTYEQYF. The CDR3 coding sequence is TGCAGTGCTAGAGCACGTGGACTAGCGGGAACCTACGAGCAGTACTTC.